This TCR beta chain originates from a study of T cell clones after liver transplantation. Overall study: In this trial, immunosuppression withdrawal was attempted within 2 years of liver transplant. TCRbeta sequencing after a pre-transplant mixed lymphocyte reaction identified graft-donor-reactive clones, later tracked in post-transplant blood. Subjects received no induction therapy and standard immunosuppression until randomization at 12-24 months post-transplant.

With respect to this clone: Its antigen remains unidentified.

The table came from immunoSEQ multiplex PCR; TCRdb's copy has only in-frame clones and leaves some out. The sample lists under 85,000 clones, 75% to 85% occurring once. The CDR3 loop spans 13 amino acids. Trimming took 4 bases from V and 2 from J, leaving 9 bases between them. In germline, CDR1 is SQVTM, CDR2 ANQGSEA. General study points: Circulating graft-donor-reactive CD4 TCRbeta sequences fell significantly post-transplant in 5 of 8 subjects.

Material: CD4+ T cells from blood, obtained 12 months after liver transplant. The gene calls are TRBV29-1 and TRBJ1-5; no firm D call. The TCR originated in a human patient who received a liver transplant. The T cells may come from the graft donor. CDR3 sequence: CSVGVDGNQPQHF. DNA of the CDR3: TGCAGCGTTGGGGTCGACGGCAATCAGCCCCAGCATTTT.